This T cell receptor (beta chain) was observed in a study of graft-versus-host responses after intestinal transplantation. A note on this clone: Its antigen is unidentified.

CDR3 size: 13 residues. The assay was immunoSEQ multiplex PCR, and TCRdb's table has in-frame clones only and misses some. The sample carries 90,000 to 150,000 clones, approximately 96% recorded once. The chain employs TRBV21-1 and TRBJ2-7; the DNA was not used to check the table's D call, TRBD1. TRBV21-1 has pseudogene status. This TCR was sampled from a human donor who received an intestinal transplant. The sequencing used unstimulated CD8+ T cells sorted from spleen or lymph node cells, collected before intestinal transplant. In DNA form, the CDR3 reads TGTGCCAGCAGCAAGGACAGCTCCTACGAGCAGTACTTC. Translated, it gives CASSKDSSYEQYF.